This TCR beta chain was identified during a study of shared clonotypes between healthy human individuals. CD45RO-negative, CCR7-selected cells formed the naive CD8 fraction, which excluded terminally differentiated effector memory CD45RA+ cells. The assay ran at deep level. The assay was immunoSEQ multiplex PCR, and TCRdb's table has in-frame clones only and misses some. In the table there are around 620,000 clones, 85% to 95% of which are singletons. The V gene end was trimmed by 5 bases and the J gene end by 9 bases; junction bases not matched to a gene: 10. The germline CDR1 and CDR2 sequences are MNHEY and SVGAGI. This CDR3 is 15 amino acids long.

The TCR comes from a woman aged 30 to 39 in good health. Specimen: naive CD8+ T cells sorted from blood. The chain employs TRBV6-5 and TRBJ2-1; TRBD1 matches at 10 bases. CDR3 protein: CASSTGQGYWSEQFF. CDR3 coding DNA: TGTGCCAGCAGTACGGGACAGGGGTATTGGAGTGAGCAGTTCTTC.